Below are 4 T cell receptor beta chains sequenced from a single sample in a study of beta chain features in type 1 diabetes. The study reverse transcribed the entire isolated RNA, so it sequenced expressed TCRB transcripts. The protocol was immunoSEQ multiplex PCR, while the TCRdb copy is restricted to in-frame clones and leaves out a portion. The sample has almost 250,000 clones, 13% to 15% seen once; the top ten hold about 0.03%. Input material: naive CD4+ T cells from blood. These receptors came from a middle-aged woman in good health.

The chain is built from TRBV11-2 and TRBJ1-5, with D possibly matching TRBD1 (6 bases). Trimming took off 1 base at V and 2 bases at J, with 18 bases between the two ends. CDR1 and CDR2 (germline): SGHAT, FQNNGV. CDR3 length: 18 amino acids. CDR3 region: CASSLGGPWGSGNQPQHF. The CDR3 DNA reads TGTGCCAGCAGCTTAGGGGGGCCGTGGGGGTCGGGCAATCAGCCCCAGCATTTT.

V is TRBV5-1 and J is TRBJ1-2; possible D gene TRBD1, 5 bases. Trimming shortened V by 0 bases and J by 4 bases, and 16 bases separated the two germline ends. This CDR3 region has 16 residues. CDR1 is SGHRS, CDR2 YFSETQ, per germline. As DNA, the CDR3 is TGCGCCAGCAGCTTGGCCCCCGGAGGGGAATTCTATGGCTACACCTTC. Encoded protein: CASSLAPGGEFYGYTF.

This clone was observed a few times. V usage is TRBV7-9 and J usage is TRBJ1-5; D is possibly TRBD1 (6 bases). V lost 2 bases to trimming and J lost 4 bases, with 9 bases between them. CDR1 is SEHNR and CDR2 is FQNEAQ in the germline V gene (reference sequence). The CDR3 length is 14 residues. CDR3 sequence reads: CASSLRDTNQPQHF. The CDR3 coding sequence is TGTGCCAGCAGCTTAAGGGACACAAATCAGCCCCAGCATTTT.

This chain uses TRBV5-1 with TRBJ2-3; 7 bases line up with TRBD1. V lost 3 bases, J lost 0 bases, and 19 bases stayed unmatched. Germline values: CDR1 SGHRS, CDR2 YFSETQ. CDR3 length: 20 amino acids. The CDR3 reads CASSWGSRDRALASTDTQYF. As DNA, the CDR3 is TGCGCCAGCAGCTGGGGCTCCCGGGACAGAGCCCTTGCTAGCACAGATACGCAGTATTTT. Combining the CDR3 with reference TRBV5-1 and TRBJ2-3 gives the whole variable domain KAGVTQTPRYLIKTRGQQVTLSCSPISGHRSVSWYQQTPGQGLQFLFEYFSETQRNKGNFPGRFSGRQFSNSRSEMNVSTLELGDSALYLCASSWGSRDRALASTDTQYFGPGTRLTVL.